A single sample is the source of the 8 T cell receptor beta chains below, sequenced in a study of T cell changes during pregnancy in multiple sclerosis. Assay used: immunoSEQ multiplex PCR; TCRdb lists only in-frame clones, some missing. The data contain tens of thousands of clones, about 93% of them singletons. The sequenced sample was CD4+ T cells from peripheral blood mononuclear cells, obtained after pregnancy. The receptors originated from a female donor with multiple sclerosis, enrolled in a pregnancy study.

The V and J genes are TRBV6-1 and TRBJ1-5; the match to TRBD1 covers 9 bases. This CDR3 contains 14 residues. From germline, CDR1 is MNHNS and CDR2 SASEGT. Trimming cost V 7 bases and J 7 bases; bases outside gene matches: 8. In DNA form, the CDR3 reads TGTGCCAGCATCCGGGACAGGGACGTACAGCCCCAGCATTTT. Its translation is CASIRDRDVQPQHF.

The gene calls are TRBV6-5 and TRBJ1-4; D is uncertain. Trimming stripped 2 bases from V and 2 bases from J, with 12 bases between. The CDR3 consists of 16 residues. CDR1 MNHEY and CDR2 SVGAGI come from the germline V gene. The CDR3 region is CASSYQRPSTNEKLFF. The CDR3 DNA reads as TGTGCCAGCAGTTACCAGAGGCCCTCGACTAATGAAAAACTGTTTTTT.

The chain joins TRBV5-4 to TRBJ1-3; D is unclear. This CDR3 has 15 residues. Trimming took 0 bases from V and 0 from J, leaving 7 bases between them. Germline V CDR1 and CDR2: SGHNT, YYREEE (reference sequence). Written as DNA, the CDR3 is TGTGCCAGCAGCTTGGCCACGGGCTCTGGAAACACCATATATTTT. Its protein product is CASSLATGSGNTIYF.

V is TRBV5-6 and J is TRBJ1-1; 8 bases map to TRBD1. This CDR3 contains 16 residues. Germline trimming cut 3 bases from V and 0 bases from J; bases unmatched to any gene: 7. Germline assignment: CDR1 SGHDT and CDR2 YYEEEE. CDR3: CASSSVTGDMNTEAFF. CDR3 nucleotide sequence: TGTGCCAGCAGCTCCGTGACAGGGGACATGAACACTGAAGCTTTCTTT. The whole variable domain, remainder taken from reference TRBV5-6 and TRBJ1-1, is DAGVTQSPTHLIKTRGQQVTLRCSPKSGHDTVSWYQQALGQGPQFIFQYYEEEERQRGNFPDRFSGHQFPNYSSELNVNALLLGDSALYLCASSSVTGDMNTEAFFGQGTRLTVV.

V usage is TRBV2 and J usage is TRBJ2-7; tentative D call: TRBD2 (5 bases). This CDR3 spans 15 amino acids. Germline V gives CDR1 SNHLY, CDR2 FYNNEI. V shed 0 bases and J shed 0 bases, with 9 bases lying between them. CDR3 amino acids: CASSEALGISYEQYF. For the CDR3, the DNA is TGTGCCAGCAGTGAAGCGCTCGGGATCTCCTACGAGCAGTACTTC.

CDR3 region: CASSYSLWLNTEAFF. The CDR3 DNA is TGTGCCAGCAGTTACTCTCTATGGTTGAACACTGAAGCTTTCTTT. The rearrangement joins TRBV6-5 to TRBJ1-1; D is unresolved. The CDR3 length is 15 residues. V was clipped by 0 bases and J by 0 bases, with 8 bases between them. Germline V gives CDR1 MNHEY, CDR2 SVGAGI.

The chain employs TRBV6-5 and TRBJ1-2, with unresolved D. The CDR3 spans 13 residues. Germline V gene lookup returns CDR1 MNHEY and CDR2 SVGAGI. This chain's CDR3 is CVSREGRDYGYTF. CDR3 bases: TGTGTTTCAAGGGAGGGTAGGGACTATGGCTACACCTTC.

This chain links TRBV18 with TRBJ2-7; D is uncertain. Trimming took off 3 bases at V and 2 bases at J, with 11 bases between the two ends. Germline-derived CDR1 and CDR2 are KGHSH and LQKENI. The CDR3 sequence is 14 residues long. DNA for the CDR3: TGTGCCAGCTCACCCGTACAGAAGCCCTACGAGCAGTACTTC. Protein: CASSPVQKPYEQYF.